A single sample is the source of the 20 T cell receptor beta chains below, sequenced in a study of molecular identifiers for immune sequencing clone quantification. TCRdb processed the PCR reads anew with MiXCR; each CDR3 protein has one entry. This sample has over 50,000 distinct CDR3 sequences, with about a third found just once. The sequenced sample consisted of naive CD8+ T cells from blood, with Jurkat cell RNA spiked in. Subset indicated: FACS-sorted CD8+CD4-CCR7+CD45RA+ naive T cells. These receptors were taken from a human donor in good health. Some libraries in this study had Jurkat cell RNA spiked in.

This clonotype has only one observation. The chain links TRBV6-1 to TRBJ1-5; possibly TRBD1 for D (5 bases). The V gene's germline CDR1 is MNHNS and CDR2 SASEGT. Trimming shortened V by 7 bases and J by 4 bases, and 20 bases separated the two germline ends. The CDR3 covers 16 residues. CDR3 DNA sequence: TGTGCCAGCAAGGGACTCGACCTATCCTTAAATCAGCCCCAGCATTTT. Translated: CASKGLDLSLNQPQHF.

The V gene is TRBV11-2, the J gene TRBJ2-3; 10 nucleotides line up with TRBD2. CDR3 length: 16 residues. Germline V gene data show CDR1 as SGHAT and CDR2 as FQNNGV. Unmatched junction bases numbered 2, after V lost 0 bases and J lost 2 bases. CDR3 in amino acids: CASSLEAGGNTDTQYF. DNA for the CDR3: TGTGCCAGCAGCTTAGAAGCGGGAGGGAACACAGATACGCAGTATTTT.

Worth noting for this clonotype: A single base separates this from a much larger clone, so it may be a read error. The genes are TRBV24-1 and TRBJ2-2; D gene unclear. CDR1 is KGHDR, CDR2 SFDVKD, per germline. V was clipped by 6 bases and J by 6 bases, with 16 bases between them. This CDR3 region has 15 residues. The CDR3 loop reads CATSMAGRVPGELFF. CDR3 nucleotide sequence: TGTGCCACCAGTATGGCCGGAAGGGTTCCCGGGGAGCTGTTTTTT.

In this sample, this clonotype turned up a few times. This chain uses TRBV27 with TRBJ2-7; perhaps TRBD1 as D (5 bases). V gave up 5 bases and J gave up 4 bases, with 18 bases separating them. CDR1 MNHEY and CDR2 SMNVEV come from the germline V gene (reference sequence). The CDR3 has 15 amino acids. The CDR3 reads CASSLLRDSAYEQYF. CDR3 in DNA: TGTGCCAGCAGTCTGCTCAGGGATTCGGCTTACGAGCAGTACTTC.

Worth noting for this clonotype: A read error may be the cause here, since a much bigger clone is one base away. The chain combines TRBV6-2 or TRBV6-3 with TRBJ1-5, with no clear D. V lost 5 bases and J 1 base, leaving 6 bases between the germline ends. Germline CDR1 MNHEY, CDR2 SVGEGT. The CDR3 extends over 13 amino acids. DNA of the CDR3: TGTGCCAGCAGTGGCAGGAGCAATCAGCCCCAGCATTTT. Residues: CASSGRSNQPQHF.

This clonotype showed up many times. This chain links TRBV5-1 with TRBJ2-1; no firm D call. V lost 5 bases and J 9 bases, leaving 15 bases between the germline ends. Germline values: CDR1 SGHRS, CDR2 YFSETQ. CDR3 length equals 13 residues. The CDR3 sequence is CASRPDGSPEQFF. Here the CDR3 DNA reads TGCGCCAGCAGACCGGACGGGTCCCCTGAGCAGTTCTTC. Filled out from reference TRBV5-1 and TRBJ2-1, the complete variable domain reads KAGVTQTPRYLIKTRGQQVTLSCSPISGHRSVSWYQQTPGQGLQFLFEYFSETQRNKGNFPGRFSGRQFSNSRSEMNVSTLELGDSALYLCASRPDGSPEQFFGPGTRLTVL.

This rearrangement joins TRBV29-1 to TRBJ2-5; 12 nucleotides match TRBD2. Germline values: CDR1 SQVTM, CDR2 ANQGSEA. CDR3 size: 14 residues. The junction had 8 bases not matched to a gene; V was cut back by 7 bases and J by 5 bases. Here the CDR3 DNA reads TGCAGCGCCGTCGGACTAGCGGGGTGGGAGACCCAGTACTTC. Translating it yields CSAVGLAGWETQYF.

Worth noting for this clonotype: This may be a read error, as it is one base from a much larger clone. The V and J genes are TRBV7-2 and TRBJ2-3; the match to TRBD2 covers 9 bases. CDR3 length: 15 amino acids. Germline-derived CDR1 and CDR2 are SGHTA and FQGNSA. V shed 2 bases and J 3 bases; nucleotides not matched to a gene: 3. CDR3 protein: CASSLLAGKTDTQYF. The CDR3 DNA reads as TGTGCCAGCAGCTTACTAGCGGGAAAGACAGATACGCAGTATTTT.

The chain couples TRBV13 to TRBJ2-1; 9 bases map to TRBD2. Per germline, CDR1 PRHDT and CDR2 FYEKMQ (reference sequence). CDR3 length: 19 residues. V lost 5 bases and J lost 0; bases outside the gene matches: 14. This chain's CDR3 is CASSNTGLAGTASYNEQFF. The CDR3, as DNA: TGTGCCAGCAGCAACACGGGACTAGCTGGTACCGCCTCCTACAATGAGCAGTTCTTC.

V and J are TRBV28 and TRBJ2-7, with TRBD1 as a possible D gene (6 bases). The germline V and J ends were trimmed by 2 bases and 2 bases, with 10 bases remaining between them. Germline V CDR1 and CDR2: MDHEN, SYDVKM. There are 14 residues in the CDR3. In nucleotides, the CDR3 is TGTGCCAGCAGTTTAGTCGAGGGGGCCTACGAGCAGTACTTC. Residues: CASSLVEGAYEQYF.

Only a few counts were recorded for this clonotype. The genes are TRBV4-3 and TRBJ2-3, with D tentatively TRBD2 (6 bases). The CDR3 runs to 14 residues. Germline V gene sequence: CDR1 LGHNA, CDR2 YSLEER. Trimming shortened V by 2 bases and J by 4 bases, and 10 bases separated the two germline ends. DNA of the CDR3: TGCGCCAGCAGCCAATCCGCGGGATCAGATACGCAGTATTTT. This translates into CASSQSAGSDTQYF.

As concerns this clonotype: Sequence at one end of the junction differs from germline and may be a read error. V gene TRBV7-8 combines with J gene TRBJ1-5; the D is unclear. The CDR3 loop spans 15 amino acids. The germline V gene has CDR1 SGHVS and CDR2 FQNEAQ. The DNA of the CDR3 is TGTGCCTGCAGCTTTGATGTTGCGGTTAATCAGCCCCAGCATTTT. Translated, it gives CACSFDVAVNQPQHF.

Points on this clonotype: Just one base apart from a much larger clone, this may be a read error. The chain is built from TRBV7-2 and TRBJ2-1; no clear D. The CDR3 is made up of 16 amino acids. Germline V gives CDR1 SGHTA, CDR2 FQGNSA. Trimming left V 1 base short and J 0 bases short, with 10 bases between. DNA for the CDR3: TGTACCAGCAGCTTAGTACTTTTAAGCTCCTACAATGAGCAGTTCTTC. This sequence encodes CTSSLVLLSSYNEQFF.

About this clonotype itself: The CDR3 end shows no conserved phenylalanine or tryptophan, and so a read error is likely. The limits of the CDR3 on the DNA are not certain, so only TCRdb's listed CDR3 is given. The chain uses TRBV9 and TRBJ2-4; TRBD1, as called in the table, went unchecked against the DNA. Germline loops: CDR1 SGDLS, CDR2 YYNGEE. Counting both end residues, the CDR3 totals 12 amino acids. CDR3 loop: CASSVGAKGPVI.

This clonotype was seen only a few times. The chain couples TRBV6-6 to TRBJ2-2; no clear D. CDR1 and CDR2 from the germline V gene are MNHNY and SVGAGI (reference sequence). The CDR3 contains 15 residues. Trimming took off 6 bases at V and 1 base at J, with 12 bases between the two ends. CDR3 DNA sequence: TGTGCCAGCAGGCCACTACTCCAGAACACCGGGGAGCTGTTTTTT. Its protein is CASRPLLQNTGELFF.

The gene calls are TRBV4-1 and TRBJ2-1; D may be TRBD2 (6 bases). The V end was cut by 1 base, the J end by 6 bases, with 16 bases between. Germline V CDR1 and CDR2: MGHRA, YSYEKL. The CDR3 length is 16 residues. The DNA for the CDR3 is TGCGCCAGCAGCCAAGCGGGAGCGGAGATCTGCAATGAGCAGTTCTTC. Its translation is CASSQAGAEICNEQFF.

At least ten counts were recorded for this clonotype. The chain employs TRBV6-5 and TRBJ2-7; D may correspond to TRBD1 or TRBD2 (5 bases each). The germline gives CDR1 MNHEY, CDR2 SVGAGI. The CDR3 totals 14 residues. V lost 0 bases and J lost 5, with 11 bases in between. Here the CDR3 reads CASSYSGDGNEQYF. Here the CDR3 DNA reads TGTGCCAGCAGTTACTCGGGGGACGGGAACGAGCAGTACTTC.

This clonotype was detected a few times. V is TRBV7-6 and J is TRBJ2-7; D is unclear. Trimming shortened V by 5 bases and J by 2 bases, and 16 bases separated the two germline ends. In germline, CDR1 is SGHVS, CDR2 FNYEAQ. The length of the CDR3 is 15 residues. The CDR3 spells CASSLSSDPTYEQYF. CDR3 nucleotides: TGTGCCAGCAGCCTCTCATCGGATCCCACCTACGAGCAGTACTTC. Based on the CDR3 plus reference TRBV7-6 and TRBJ2-7, the full variable domain is GAGVSQSPRYKVTKRGQDVALRCDPISGHVSLYWYRQALGQGPEFLTYFNYEAQQDKSGLPNDRFSAERPEGSISTLTIQRTEQRDSAMYRCASSLSSDPTYEQYFGPGTRLTVT.

As for this clonotype: A read error may be the cause here, since a much bigger clone is one base away. The chain uses TRBV7-9 and TRBJ2-3, with D possibly matching TRBD2 (6 bases). The CDR3 has 16 amino acids. Germline V CDR1 and CDR2: SEHNR, FQNEAQ (reference sequence). Here the CDR3 reads CASSLEWTTSTDTQFF. CDR3 DNA: TGTGCCAGCAGCTTAGAGTGGACAACTAGCACAGATACGCAGTTTTTT. The full variable domain, completed using reference TRBV7-9 and TRBJ2-3, is DTGVSQNPRHKITKRGQNVTFRCDPISEHNRLYWYRQTLGQGPEFLTYFQNEAQLEKSRLLSDRFSAERPKGSFSTLEIQRTEQGDSAMYLCASSLEWTTSTDTQFFGPGTRLTVL.

Regarding this clonotype: One base away lies a much larger clone, so this may be a sequencing read error. The chain uses TRBV28 and TRBJ2-3; the D gene is possibly TRBD2 (7 bases). V dropped 6 bases and J dropped 0 bases, with 13 bases sitting between them. The CDR3 loop spans 15 amino acids. Germline CDR1 and CDR2: MDHEN and SYDVKM. Here the CDR3 DNA reads TGTGCCAGCAGGGGGGGGGGCCGTAGCACAGATACGCAGTATTTT. It translates to CASRGGGRSTDTQYF.